Sequencing of this TCR beta chain was carried out in a study of CD4 T cells in relation to SARS-CoV-2 and coronaviruses. Germline CDR1 SEHNR, CDR2 FQNEAQ (reference sequence). The CDR3 is 17 residues long. The V end was cut by 1 base, the J end by 2 bases, with 15 bases between. The study's findings and limits: The assay detects memory recall responses, not culture-primed primary responses.

To note about this clone: Its target is unknown.

The table came from immunoSEQ multiplex PCR; TCRdb's copy has only in-frame clones and leaves some out. The repertoire holds 43,000 or so clones, with almost 85% as singletons. This chain links TRBV7-9 with TRBJ1-5, with D possibly matching TRBD1 (6 bases). The sample comprised naive CD4+ T cells from PBMCs, cultured in vitro. Subset denoted: naive CD4+ T cells isolated by negative enrichment. The clonotype was recovered from an adult with COVID-19. CDR3 amino acids: CASSLGGSQGGNQPQHF. DNA of the CDR3: TGTGCCAGCAGCTTAGGGGGGTCACAGGGCGGCAATCAGCCCCAGCATTTT.